This T cell receptor beta chain was observed in a study of OX40 agonist ivuxolimab in advanced cancers. Study conclusions and caveats: Averaged across samples, CD8+ T cells carried more expanded clones than CD4+ did. Part of the nonresponder group also had normalized T-cell clonal expansion that was low.

CDR1 is SGHNT, CDR2 YYREEE, per germline (reference sequence). The CDR3 is 20 amino acids. V shed 6 bases and J 4 bases; nucleotides not matched to a gene: 18. As concerns this clone: Its antigen is undetermined.

Sequencing used immunoSEQ multiplex PCR; TCRdb keeps in-frame clones, though not all of them. In the table there are just under 65,000 clones, just under 85% of which are singletons. Material: CD4+ or CD8+ T cells sorted from blood, obtained in a trial of the OX40 agonist ivuxolimab. V gene TRBV5-4 combines with J gene TRBJ2-3; 15 bases map to TRBD2. This clonotype was sampled from an adult with an advanced solid tumor such as melanoma, head and neck, liver or kidney cancer. The CDR3 here is CASKPSLGLAGGHGPDTQYF. CDR3 sequence (DNA): TGTGCCAGCAAACCCTCTTTGGGACTAGCGGGGGGCCATGGACCAGATACGCAGTATTTT.